This TCR beta chain was found in a study of T cells in Graves' hyperthyroidism and ophthalmopathy. Amplification yielded TCR beta CDR3 regions, with RNA transcripts as the source. The HTBI primer set was used in a first-round RT-PCR of the TCR CDR3. TCRdb processed the multiplex PCR reads anew with MiXCR; each CDR3 protein has one entry. Among around 400,000 distinct CDR3 sequences listed, roughly 25% were seen once. Germline assignment: CDR1 SQVTM and CDR2 ANQGSEA. The V end lost 1 base, the J end lost 0 bases, and 5 bases lay between the germline ends. The CDR3 extends over 13 amino acids. The table lists this clonotype with a few counts. The study left out patients who had uncontrolled infection, other autoimmune disease, pregnancy or lactation.

This receptor was obtained from a man aged 50 or older with Graves' hyperthyroidism. Sequencing used blood. The V and J genes are TRBV29-1 and TRBJ2-3, with D possibly matching TRBD2 (5 bases). CDR3 bases: TGCAGCGTTGAAGCGGGAAGCACAGATACGCAGTATTTT. Translating it yields CSVEAGSTDTQYF.